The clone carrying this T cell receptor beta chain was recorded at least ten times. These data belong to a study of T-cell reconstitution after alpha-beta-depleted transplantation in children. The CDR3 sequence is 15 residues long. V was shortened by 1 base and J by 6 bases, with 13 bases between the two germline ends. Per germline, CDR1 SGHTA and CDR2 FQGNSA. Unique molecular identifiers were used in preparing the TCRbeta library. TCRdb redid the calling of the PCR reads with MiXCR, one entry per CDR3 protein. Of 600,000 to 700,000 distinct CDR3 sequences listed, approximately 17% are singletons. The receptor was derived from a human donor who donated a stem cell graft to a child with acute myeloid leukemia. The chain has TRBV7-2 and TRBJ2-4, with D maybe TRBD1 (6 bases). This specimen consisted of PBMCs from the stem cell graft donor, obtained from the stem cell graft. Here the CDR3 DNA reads TGTGCCAGCAGCTTAGAGCTGGGGACACTAAACATTCAGTACTTC. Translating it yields CASSLELGTLNIQYF.